This T cell receptor beta chain stems from a study of Tregs in tolerant kidney transplant recipients. With V trimmed by 5 bases and J by 0 bases, 3 bases remained unmatched. The CDR3 sequence is 15 residues long. Germline V lookup: CDR1 MNHEY, CDR2 SVGAGI. The protocol was immunoSEQ multiplex PCR, while the TCRdb copy is restricted to in-frame clones and leaves out a portion. The sample comprises about 68,000 clones, 84% of which are singletons, and about 4% rests with the top ten. The material sequenced was CD4+ T cells from blood. The V gene is TRBV6-5, the J gene TRBJ2-4; 8 positions match TRBD1. This clonotype was sampled from a human donor in good health. CDR3 sequence reads: CASSRQGIAKNIQYF. CDR3 DNA: TGTGCCAGCAGTAGACAGGGGATAGCCAAAAACATTCAGTACTTC.